This T cell receptor beta chain was captured in a study of T cells after yellow fever vaccination. At the level of the study: Researchers used SMART-Seq v4 Ultra Low Input to prepare fractions that had low cell numbers.

TCR cDNA, made by 5'RACE template switching, carried an added universal primer site and UMIs. One entry per CDR3 protein results from TCRdb running MiXCR on the 5' RACE reads. Of a few hundred thousand distinct CDR3 sequences in the sample, 6.8% were seen once. The V and J ends lost 6 bases and 6 bases, in that order; junction bases with no gene match: 14. The germline gives CDR1 DFQATT, CDR2 SNEGSKA (reference sequence). CDR3 length equals 16 residues. Study-wide findings and caveats: Primary-vaccination clones mostly resurfaced post-booster (under 98% CD4, roughly 90% CD8).

This clonotype was counted between two and nine times. The antigen is undetermined. V and J are TRBV20-1 and TRBJ2-1; TRBD2 matches 10 bases. The sequencing here drew on PBMCs, taken roughly seven weeks after the first yellow fever vaccination. The source is a man between 18 and 35 years old who received the YFV17D yellow fever vaccine. CDR3 in DNA: TGCAGTGCAGAACCCCCTAGCGGGGGTTACGGCAATGAGCAGTTCTTC. This sequence encodes CSAEPPSGGYGNEQFF.